A selection of T cell receptor beta chains follows, all from one sample in a study of T cell clonotyping in hematopoietic cell transplantation. Only in-frame clones appear in the TCRdb table, and some are missing; sequencing was by immunoSEQ multiplex PCR. The sample holds nearly 7,000 clones; nearly 99% are singletons and the top ten take roughly 0.64%. The sample consisted of PBMCs, taken 30 days after allogeneic stem cell transplant. The receptor set was obtained from a male patient aged 55 to 69 who had an allogeneic stem cell transplant from a related donor, so the T cells may come from the graft donor. Some clones in this sample may be carry-over from other donors' samples. Both conserved end residues are part of each CDR3. D genes are given only for firm matches. Clone sizes are given selectively: once, few, many, or a class where the clone is expanded.

-	TRBV23-1	TRBJ1-5	-	CASSQSCSEWHQPQHF	TGCGCCAGCAGTCAATCGTGTTCGGAATGGCATCAGCCCCAGCATTTT
-	TRBV4-2	TRBJ1-2	-	CASSQVGSGQISYGYTF	TGTGCCAGCAGCCAAGTGGGGTCGGGCCAGATAAGTTATGGCTACACCTTC
-	TRBV4-1	TRBJ1-3	-	CASSQGHSGNTIYF	TGCGCCAGCAGCCAGGGACACTCTGGAAACACCATATATTTT
-	TRBV27	TRBJ1-2	-	CASSLGPGSNYGYTF	TGTGCCAGCAGTTTAGGACCAGGATCTAACTATGGCTACACCTTC
-	TRBV19	TRBJ2-7	-	CASSRFTSSSYEQYF	TGTGCCAGTAGTAGATTTACCTCAAGCTCCTACGAGCAGTACTTC
-	TRBV5-4	TRBJ2-2	-	CASSSPPGRDTGELFF	TGTGCCAGCAGCTCGCCCCCTGGTAGGGACACCGGGGAGCTGTTTTTT
-	TRBV28	TRBJ2-7	once	CAVRREYEQYF	TGTGCCGTACGCAGGGAGTACGAGCAGTACTTC
TRBD1	TRBV4-3	TRBJ1-6	-	CASSQDLTGGSNSPLHF	TGCGCCAGCAGCCAAGATCTCACAGGGGGTTCGAATTCACCCCTCCACTTT
-	TRBV4-3	TRBJ1-1	-	CASSLRLGAGTEAFF	TGCGCCAGCAGCCTAAGACTGGGCGCGGGCACTGAAGCTTTCTTT
-	TRBV2	TRBJ1-2	-	CASSSDRTAYGYTF	TGTGCCAGCAGTTCGGATAGGACGGCCTATGGCTACACCTTC
TRBD2	TRBV4-1	TRBJ2-5	-	CASSEGSGGGKETQYF	TGCGCCAGCAGCGAGGGGTCGGGCGGGGGGAAAGAGACCCAGTACTTC
-	TRBV5-1	TRBJ2-2	-	CASRLVPDTGELFF	TGCGCCAGCAGGCTCGTGCCGGACACCGGGGAGCTGTTTTTT
-	TRBV27	TRBJ2-7	once	CASRLALPYEQYF	TGTGCCAGCAGACTAGCTTTACCCTACGAGCAGTACTTC
-	TRBV7-9	TRBJ2-6	few	CASSPRTVMDRSGANVLTF	TGTGCCAGCAGCCCCCGGACGGTTATGGACCGCTCTGGGGCCAACGTCCTGACTTTC
TRBD1	TRBV10-2	TRBJ1-4	once	CASTGTGSLNEKLFF	TGCGCCAGCACCGGGACAGGGTCACTTAATGAAAAACTGTTTTTT
-	TRBV7-3	TRBJ2-3	-	CASSLAYPDTQYF	TGTGCCAGCAGCTTAGCTTATCCAGATACGCAGTATTTT
-	TRBV7-6	TRBJ2-3	-	CASSSADTQYF	TGTGCCAGCAGTAGCGCGGATACGCAGTATTTT
-	TRBV25-1	TRBJ2-2	-	CASSERNTGELFF	TGTGCCAGCAGTGAACGGAACACCGGGGAGCTGTTTTTT
-	TRBV5-1	TRBJ1-6	-	CASSLDTSPNSPLHF	TGCGCCAGCAGCTTGGATACATCCCCAAATTCACCCCTCCACTTT
TRBD1	TRBV5-4	TRBJ1-2	-	CASSIGTELYGYTF	TGTGCCAGCAGCATCGGGACAGAACTCTATGGCTACACCTTC
-	TRBV28	TRBJ1-2	-	CASSGQGFYGYTF	TGTGCCAGCAGTGGGCAGGGGTTCTATGGCTACACCTTC
-	TRBV27	TRBJ2-7	-	CASRPNRVFYEQYF	TGTGCCAGCAGACCTAACCGGGTCTTCTACGAGCAGTACTTC
-	TRBV5-6	TRBJ1-6	-	CASSLDRAYYNSPLHF	TGTGCCAGCAGCCTGGACCGGGCTTACTATAATTCACCCCTCCACTTT
TRBD1	TRBV30	TRBJ1-1	-	CAWSVPGTGDEAFF	TGTGCCTGGAGTGTACCCGGGACAGGGGATGAAGCTTTCTTT
-	TRBV6-4	TRBJ1-5	-	CASSEQSNQPQHF	TGTGCCAGCAGTGAACAGAGCAATCAGCCCCAGCATTTT
-	TRBV19	TRBJ1-1	-	CASSYRMNTEAFF	TGTGCCAGTAGTTACCGTATGAACACTGAAGCTTTCTTT
-	TRBV4-1	TRBJ1-4	-	CASSQVLGSLEKLFF	TGCGCCAGCAGCCAAGTCTTAGGGTCTTTGGAAAAACTGTTTTTT
TRBD1	TRBV6-5	TRBJ1-2	few	CASSRDRGTDTF	TGTGCCAGCAGTCGGGACAGGGGTACCGACACCTTC
TRBD1	TRBV5-4	TRBJ1-2	-	CASSFRDSNYGYTF	TGTGCCAGCAGCTTCCGGGACAGCAACTATGGCTACACCTTC
-	TRBV7-9	TRBJ2-2	-	CASSARTVSTGELFF	TGTGCCAGCAGCGCCCGGACCGTATCAACCGGGGAGCTGTTTTTT
TRBD1	TRBV4-3	TRBJ1-5	-	CASSQGTGGNNQPQHF	TGCGCCAGCAGCCAAGGGACAGGGGGCAACAATCAGCCCCAGCATTTT
-	TRBV6-1	TRBJ1-2	few	CASKRIGGLWYGYTF	TGTGCCAGCAAACGGATCGGGGGGCTATGGTATGGCTACACCTTC
TRBD1	TRBV2	TRBJ1-1	-	CASNKDREVLTEAFF	TGTGCCAGCAATAAGGACAGGGAGGTACTCACTGAAGCTTTCTTT
TRBD1	TRBV5-1	TRBJ2-7	-	CASSTAGTGSSYEQYF	TGCGCCAGCAGCACGGCCGGGACAGGGTCCTCCTACGAGCAGTACTTC
-	TRBV2	TRBJ2-5	-	CASSEVQVQETQYF	TGTGCCAGCAGTGAAGTCCAGGTCCAAGAGACCCAGTACTTC
-	TRBV4-1	TRBJ1-1	-	CASRPGGWNTEAFF	TGCGCCAGCAGACCCGGGGGGTGGAACACTGAAGCTTTCTTT
TRBD1	TRBV19	TRBJ2-6	once	CASSRGQGALGANVLTF	TGTGCCAGTAGTCGCGGACAGGGGGCGCTTGGGGCCAACGTCCTGACTTTC
-	TRBV6-5	TRBJ1-5	-	CASRGPGHQPQHF	TGTGCCAGCCGCGGGCCGGGTCATCAGCCCCAGCATTTT
-	TRBV5-1	TRBJ2-5	-	CASTAPGFQETQYF	TGCGCCAGCACCGCGCCAGGGTTCCAAGAGACCCAGTACTTC
-	TRBV7-2	TRBJ1-4	-	CASSLVGSANEKLFF	TGTGCCAGCAGCTTAGTTGGCTCGGCTAATGAAAAACTGTTTTTT
-	TRBV30	TRBJ1-6	-	CAWSGLVGYNSPLHF	TGTGCCTGGAGCGGATTGGTGGGCTATAATTCACCCCTCCACTTT
TRBD1	TRBV6-4	TRBJ1-2	once	CASSEMYAQQGGYNGYTF	TGTGCCAGCAGTGAGATGTACGCGCAACAGGGGGGCTACAATGGCTACACCTTC
TRBD1	TRBV10-3	TRBJ2-3	-	CAISDRTGRVLGDTQYF	TGTGCCATCAGTGACAGGACAGGGCGTGTGTTAGGAGATACGCAGTATTTT
-	TRBV6-5	TRBJ2-2	-	CASSRGGRNGELFF	TGTGCCAGCAGTCGAGGGGGGCGGAACGGGGAGCTGTTTTTT
-	TRBV4-3	TRBJ2-5	once	CASSSRPDSQETQYF	TGCGCCAGCAGCTCACGCCCGGACAGTCAAGAGACCCAGTACTTC
-	TRBV11-2	TRBJ1-2	once	CASSSRDRSFNYGYTF	TGTGCCAGCAGCTCCCGGGACCGAAGTTTTAACTATGGCTACACCTTC
-	TRBV11-1	TRBJ1-3	-	CASSFEGSSGNTIYF	TGTGCCAGCAGCTTTGAGGGGAGCTCTGGAAACACCATATATTTT
-	TRBV11-2	TRBJ1-2	once	CASSLEPGYYGYTF	TGTGCCAGCAGCTTAGAACCGGGCTACTATGGCTACACCTTC
-	TRBV9	TRBJ1-1	-	CASSEGTGNTEAFF	TGTGCCAGCAGCGAAGGGACGGGGAACACTGAAGCTTTCTTT
-	TRBV14	TRBJ2-7	-	CASSQEDIYEQYF	TGTGCCAGCAGCCAAGAGGATATCTACGAGCAGTACTTC
TRBD1	TRBV6-5	TRBJ1-4	once	CASSRQGEKLFF	TGTGCCAGCAGTAGACAGGGTGAAAAACTGTTTTTT
-	TRBV10-3	TRBJ1-5	-	CAISGTANQPQHF	TGTGCCATCAGTGGGACGGCTAATCAGCCCCAGCATTTT
TRBD1	TRBV5-1	TRBJ1-1	-	CASSLALGQGVEAFF	TGCGCCAGCAGCTTGGCCTTGGGACAGGGTGTTGAAGCTTTCTTT